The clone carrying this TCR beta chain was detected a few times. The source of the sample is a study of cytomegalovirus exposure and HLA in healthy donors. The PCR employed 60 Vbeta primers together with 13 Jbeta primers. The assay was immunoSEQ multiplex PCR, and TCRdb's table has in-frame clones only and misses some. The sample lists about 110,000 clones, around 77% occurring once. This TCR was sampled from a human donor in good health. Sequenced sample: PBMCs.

CDR3 sequence (DNA): TGTGCCAGCACCCCCCGGACAGGGGGAAGCTACGAGCAGTACTTC. This sequence encodes CASTPRTGGSYEQYF. The chain employs TRBV6-1 and TRBJ2-7; TRBD1 aligns across 10 bases. The CDR3 length is 15 residues. The ends lost 7 bases at V and 3 bases at J; junction bases unmatched: 9. Germline V gives CDR1 MNHNS, CDR2 SASEGT.